This TCR beta chain was sequenced during a study of radiotherapy plus CTLA-4 blockade in lung cancer. The protocol was immunoSEQ multiplex PCR, while the TCRdb copy is restricted to in-frame clones and leaves out a portion. Of around 110,000 clones in the sample, over 65% were seen once. The CDR3 is made up of 15 amino acids. In germline, CDR1 is LNHDA, CDR2 SQIVND (reference sequence). V gave up 7 bases and J gave up 8 bases, with 23 bases separating them. Specimen: peripheral blood, collected from a patient treated with radiotherapy plus ipilimumab. This rearrangement joins TRBV19 to TRBJ1-2; the D gene is possibly TRBD1 (6 bases). This sequence originates from a human donor with non-small cell lung cancer that progressed on radiotherapy plus ipilimumab. Some clones in this sample may be carry-over from other donors' samples. The DNA of the CDR3 is TGTGCCAGTACCCCAACAGGGCTGGGGACGTGGGGCTACACCTTC. Amino acid sequence: CASTPTGLGTWGYTF.